The T cell receptor (beta chain) described here comes from a study of cytomegalovirus exposure and HLA in healthy donors. Study-wide results and limits: In a later analysis, CMV-associated beta chains were mostly HLA-associated, it appeared. Presence/absence analyses rested on an assumption that sequencing depth was roughly uniform across donors.

The PCR had 60 Vbeta and 13 Jbeta primers. Repertoires were generated with immunoSEQ multiplex PCR, while TCRdb's copy carries only in-frame clones and drops some. The table records around 150,000 clones, roughly 81% of them present only once. This clone appeared a single time. What it recognizes is unknown. Germline V lookup: CDR1 MNHEY, CDR2 SVGAGI. The length of the CDR3 is 14 residues. The V end lost 2 bases, the J end lost 2 bases, and 7 bases lay between the germline ends. Every donor was a healthy person donating bone marrow. This sequence joins TRBV6-5 and TRBJ1-3; no firm D call. The source of this sequence is a man aged 18 to 30 in good health and CMV-seropositive. Sequencing was carried out using PBMCs. The CDR3 DNA sequence: TGTGCCAGCAGTTACGGGCCCGCTGGAAACACCATATATTTT. Its translation: CASSYGPAGNTIYF.